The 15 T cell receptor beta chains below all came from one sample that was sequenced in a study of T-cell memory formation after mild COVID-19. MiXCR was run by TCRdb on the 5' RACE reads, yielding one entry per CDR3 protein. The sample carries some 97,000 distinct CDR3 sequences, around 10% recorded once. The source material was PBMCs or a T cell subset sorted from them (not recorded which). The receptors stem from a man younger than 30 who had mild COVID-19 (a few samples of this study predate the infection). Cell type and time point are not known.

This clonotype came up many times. Here the CDR3 reads CASTVSTGYEQFF. The CDR3 coding sequence is TGTGCCAGCACTGTTTCCACTGGGTATGAGCAGTTCTTC. The chain employs TRBV7-6 and TRBJ2-1; the D is unclear. V gave up 7 bases and J gave up 8 bases, with 15 bases separating them. Germline V gene data show CDR1 as SGHVS and CDR2 as FNYEAQ. This CDR3 is 13 amino acids long.

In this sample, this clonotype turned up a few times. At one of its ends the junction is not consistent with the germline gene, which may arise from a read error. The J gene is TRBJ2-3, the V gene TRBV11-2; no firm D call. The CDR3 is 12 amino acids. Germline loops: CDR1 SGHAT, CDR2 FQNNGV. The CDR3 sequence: CASTPSTDTQYF. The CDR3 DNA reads TGTGCAAGCACGCCTAGCACAGATACGCAGTATTTT.

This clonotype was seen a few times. CDR3 in amino acids: CASRPVGGADYGYTF. CDR3 in DNA: TGTGCCAGCAGGCCAGTAGGGGGCGCAGACTATGGCTACACCTTC. The chain uses TRBV7-9 and TRBJ1-2; 7 nucleotides match TRBD1. The V gene's germline CDR1 is SEHNR and CDR2 FQNEAQ (reference sequence). The CDR3 is 15 amino acids. J gave up 3 bases and V 6 bases, and 10 bases lay outside the gene matches.

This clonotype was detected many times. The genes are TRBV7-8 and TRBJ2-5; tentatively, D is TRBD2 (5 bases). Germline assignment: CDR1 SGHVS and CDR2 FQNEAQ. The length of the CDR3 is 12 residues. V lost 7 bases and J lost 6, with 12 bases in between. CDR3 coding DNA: TGTGCCAGCATTGGCGGGCCCAAGACCCAGTACTTC. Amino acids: CASIGGPKTQYF.

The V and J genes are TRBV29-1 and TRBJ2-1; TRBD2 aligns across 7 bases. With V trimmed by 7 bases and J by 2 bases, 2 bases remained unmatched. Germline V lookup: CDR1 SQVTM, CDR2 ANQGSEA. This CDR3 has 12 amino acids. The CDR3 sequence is CSGEGTYNEQFF. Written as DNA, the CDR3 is TGCAGCGGGGAGGGGACCTACAATGAGCAGTTCTTC.

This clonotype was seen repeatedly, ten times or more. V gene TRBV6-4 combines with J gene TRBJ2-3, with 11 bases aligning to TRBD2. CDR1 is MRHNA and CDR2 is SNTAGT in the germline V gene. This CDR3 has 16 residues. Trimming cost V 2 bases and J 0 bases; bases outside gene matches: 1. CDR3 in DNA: TGTGCCAGCAGTGACCTAGCGGGGGGTAGCACAGATACGCAGTATTTT. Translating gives CASSDLAGGSTDTQYF.

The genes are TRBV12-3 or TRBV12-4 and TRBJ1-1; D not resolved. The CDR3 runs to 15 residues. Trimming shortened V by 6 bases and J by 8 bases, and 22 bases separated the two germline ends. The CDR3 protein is CASSDGLAYLGEAFF. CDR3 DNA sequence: TGTGCCAGCAGCGACGGACTCGCTTATTTAGGGGAAGCTTTCTTT.

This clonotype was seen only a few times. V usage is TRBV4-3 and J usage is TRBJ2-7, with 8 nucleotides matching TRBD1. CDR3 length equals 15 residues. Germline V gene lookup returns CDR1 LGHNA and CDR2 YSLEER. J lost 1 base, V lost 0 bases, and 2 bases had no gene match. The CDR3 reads CASSQETGASYEQYV. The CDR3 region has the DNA TGCGCCAGCAGCCAAGAGACAGGGGCGTCCTACGAGCAGTACGTC.

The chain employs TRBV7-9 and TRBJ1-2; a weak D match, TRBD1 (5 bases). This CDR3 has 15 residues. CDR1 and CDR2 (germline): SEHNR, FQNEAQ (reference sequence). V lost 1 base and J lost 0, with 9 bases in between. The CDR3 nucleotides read TGTGCCAGCAGCTTAGTCGGGGCCACTAACTATGGCTACACCTTC. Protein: CASSLVGATNYGYTF.

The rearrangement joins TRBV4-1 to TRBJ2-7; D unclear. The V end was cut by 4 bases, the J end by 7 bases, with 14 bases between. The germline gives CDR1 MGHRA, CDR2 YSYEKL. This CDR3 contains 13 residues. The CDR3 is CASSPRVHGEQYV. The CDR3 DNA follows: TGCGCCAGCAGCCCCCGGGTCCATGGGGAGCAGTACGTC.

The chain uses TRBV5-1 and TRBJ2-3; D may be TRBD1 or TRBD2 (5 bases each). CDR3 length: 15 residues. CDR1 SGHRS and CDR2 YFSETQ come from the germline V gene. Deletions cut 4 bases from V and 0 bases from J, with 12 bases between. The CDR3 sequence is CASSTYGASTDTQYF. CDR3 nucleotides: TGCGCCAGCAGCACGTACGGGGCTAGCACAGATACGCAGTATTTT.

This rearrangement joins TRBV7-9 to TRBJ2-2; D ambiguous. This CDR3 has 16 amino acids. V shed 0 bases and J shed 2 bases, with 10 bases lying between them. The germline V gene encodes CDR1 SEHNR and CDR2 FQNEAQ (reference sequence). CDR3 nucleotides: TGTGCCAGCAGCTTAGCGCGTAGGGAAAACACCGGGGAGCTGTTTTTT. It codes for CASSLARRENTGELFF.

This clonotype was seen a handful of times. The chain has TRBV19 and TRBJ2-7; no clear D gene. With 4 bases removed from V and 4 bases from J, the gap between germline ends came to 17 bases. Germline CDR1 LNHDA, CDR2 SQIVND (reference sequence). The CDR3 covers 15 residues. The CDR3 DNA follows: TGTGCCAGTAGTAGCGCGGCAGCAGATATTTACGAGCAGTACTTC. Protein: CASSSAAADIYEQYF.

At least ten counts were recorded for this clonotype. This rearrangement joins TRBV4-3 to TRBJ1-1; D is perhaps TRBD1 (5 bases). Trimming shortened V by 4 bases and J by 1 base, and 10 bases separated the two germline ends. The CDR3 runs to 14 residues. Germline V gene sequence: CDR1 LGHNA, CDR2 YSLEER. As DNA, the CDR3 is TGCGCCAGCAGCCGCAGGGAGACGAACACTGAAGCTTTCTTT. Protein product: CASSRRETNTEAFF.

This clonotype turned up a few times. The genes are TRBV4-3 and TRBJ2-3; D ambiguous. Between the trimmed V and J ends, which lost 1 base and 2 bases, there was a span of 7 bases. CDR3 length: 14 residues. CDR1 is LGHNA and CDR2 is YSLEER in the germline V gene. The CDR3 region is CASSQGVLTDTQYF. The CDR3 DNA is TGCGCCAGCAGCCAAGGGGTCCTCACAGATACGCAGTATTTT.